This T cell receptor (beta chain) stems from a study of control samples from healthy donors and cancer patients. The germline V and J ends were trimmed by 0 bases and 6 bases, with 11 bases remaining between them. CDR3 length: 14 residues. The germline gives CDR1 LGHDT, CDR2 YNNKEL (reference sequence). Profiled with immunoSEQ multiplex PCR; TCRdb holds only in-frame clones, not every one. The profile shows 150,000 to 200,000 clones, over 85% of them singletons. V is TRBV3-1 (or the pseudogene TRBV3-2) and J is TRBJ1-2, with a possible D match to TRBD1 (5 bases). The receptor was derived from a woman aged 55-69 years in good health. Sequencing was performed on blood. The CDR3 nucleotides read TGTGCCAGCAGCCAAGATGCAGGGCCGGATGGCTACACCTTC. This translates into CASSQDAGPDGYTF.